This TCR beta chain was retrieved from a study of control samples from healthy donors and cancer patients. This CDR3 is 17 amino acids long. With 0 bases removed from V and 2 bases from J, the gap between germline ends came to 14 bases. Germline V gene sequence: CDR1 MGHRA, CDR2 YSYEKL. Repertoires were generated with immunoSEQ multiplex PCR, while TCRdb's copy carries only in-frame clones and drops some. This sample has around 18,000 clones, with about 86% found just once. The TCR comes from a woman between 65 and 79 years old with colorectal cancer. The sequencing input was PBMCs. The chain employs TRBV4-1 and TRBJ1-5; D gene unclear. CDR3 region: CASSQDPGLWRNQPQHF. In DNA, the CDR3 is TGCGCCAGCAGCCAAGATCCAGGTCTTTGGCGCAATCAGCCCCAGCATTTT.